These 24 T cell receptor beta chains were all obtained from the same sample, sequenced in a study of blood T cell repertoires in COVID-19. TCRdb's copy holds only in-frame clones and misses some; the assay was immunoSEQ multiplex PCR. The sample has hundreds of thousands of clones; approximately 88% are singletons. The material sequenced was peripheral blood. These receptor sequences come from a woman in her 70s with COVID-19, enrolled during active disease.

V gene TRBV3-1 (or the pseudogene TRBV3-2) combines with J gene TRBJ2-5; TRBD2 agrees at 15 bases. This CDR3 spans 15 amino acids. The V gene's germline CDR1 is LGHDT and CDR2 YNNKEL (reference sequence). V trimming: 4 bases; J trimming: 5 bases; junction bases outside the gene matches: 2. This chain's CDR3 is CASSRTSGGAETQYF. The CDR3 coding sequence is TGTGCCAGCAGCCGGACTAGCGGGGGGGCGGAGACCCAGTACTTC.

The chain couples TRBV18 to TRBJ2-7; D perhaps matches TRBD1 (6 bases). V lost 4 bases, J lost 7 bases, and 20 bases lay in between. The length of the CDR3 is 15 residues. From germline, CDR1 is KGHSH and CDR2 LQKENI. The DNA of the CDR3 is TGTGCCAGCTCACTTCCCCCCCAGGGGAACTATGAGCAGTACTTC. Amino acid sequence: CASSLPPQGNYEQYF. The whole variable domain, filled in from reference TRBV18 and TRBJ2-7, reads NAGVMQNPRHLVRRRGQEARLRCSPMKGHSHVYWYRQLPEEGLKFMVYLQKENIIDESGMPKERFSAEFPKEGPSILRIQQVVRGDSAAYFCASSLPPQGNYEQYFGPGTRLTVT.

V and J are TRBV11-3 and TRBJ2-3; 7 nucleotides agree with TRBD2. The V gene end was trimmed by 2 bases and the J gene end by 1 base; junction bases not matched to a gene: 9. This CDR3 spans 17 amino acids. Germline CDR1 is SGHNT and CDR2 is YENEEA. The chain's CDR3 is CASSLFPSGTGTDTQYF. CDR3 sequence (DNA): TGTGCCAGCAGCTTATTCCCCAGCGGGACTGGCACAGATACGCAGTATTTT.

The rearrangement links TRBV28 to TRBJ1-3; no clear D gene. The CDR3 has 13 residues. With 2 bases removed from V and 9 bases from J, the gap between germline ends came to 11 bases. Germline V gene data show CDR1 as MDHEN and CDR2 as SYDVKM. The CDR3 is CASSLVGSGTIYF. The CDR3 DNA reads TGTGCCAGCAGTTTAGTAGGAAGCGGCACCATATATTTT.

The V and J genes are TRBV5-1 and TRBJ1-2; D is unresolved. CDR1 and CDR2 (germline): SGHRS, YFSETQ. The CDR3 loop spans 12 amino acids. The V and J ends lost 2 bases and 7 bases respectively, with 9 bases between them. CDR3 amino acids: CASSFGVFGYTF. The CDR3 region has the DNA TGCGCCAGCAGCTTCGGAGTTTTTGGCTACACCTTC. Together with reference TRBV5-1 and TRBJ1-2, the CDR3 gives the full variable domain: KAGVTQTPRYLIKTRGQQVTLSCSPISGHRSVSWYQQTPGQGLQFLFEYFSETQRNKGNFPGRFSGRQFSNSRSEMNVSTLELGDSALYLCASSFGVFGYTFGSGTRLTVV.

The gene calls are TRBV5-8 and TRBJ1-6; TRBD1 agrees at 10 bases. This CDR3 is 14 amino acids long. Germline V gives CDR1 SGHTS, CDR2 YDEGEE. Trimming at V came to 4 bases and at J to 6 bases, leaving 1 base not matched to a gene. CDR3 DNA: TGTGCCAGCAGCCGGGACAGGGGTAATTCACCCCTCCACTTT. It translates to CASSRDRGNSPLHF.

In its sample, this clone was seen a few times. V gene TRBV20-1 combines with J gene TRBJ1-2; D is uncertain. CDR3 size: 11 residues. The germline V gene has CDR1 DFQATT and CDR2 SNEGSKA (reference sequence). The V end lost 6 bases, the J end lost 2 bases, and 7 bases lay between the germline ends. CDR3 nucleotides: TGCAGTGCAACACCCAACTATGGCTACACCTTC. It codes for CSATPNYGYTF.

This clone was found a few times. V and J are TRBV27 and TRBJ2-2; 10 bases line up with TRBD2. Germline-derived CDR1 and CDR2 are MNHEY and SMNVEV (reference sequence). V was pared by 2 bases and J by 3 bases, with 9 bases of the junction left unmatched. The CDR3 is made up of 18 amino acids. CDR3 DNA: TGTGCCAGCAGTTTAACTAATAGCGGGAGGCCGTACACCGGGGAGCTGTTTTTT. It is translated as CASSLTNSGRPYTGELFF.

The chain carries TRBV2 and TRBJ1-2; tentatively, D is TRBD1 (5 bases). The germline gives CDR1 SNHLY, CDR2 FYNNEI. The CDR3 has 15 residues. The V end was cut by 7 bases, the J end by 0 bases, with 15 bases between. The DNA of the CDR3 is TGTGCCAGCAATGGTGGCGGGGCCGCTAACTATGGCTACACCTTC. It yields the protein CASNGGGAANYGYTF.

V is TRBV28 and J is TRBJ1-4; D is unclear. CDR3 size: 14 residues. Trimming took 10 bases from V and 6 from J, leaving 18 bases between them. CDR1 and CDR2 (germline): MDHEN, SYDVKM. The chain's CDR3 is CATHLSGSDEKLFF. CDR3 sequence (DNA): TGTGCCACCCATCTCTCGGGTTCGGATGAAAAACTGTTTTTT.

The genes are TRBV27 and TRBJ2-3; 9 bases agree with TRBD2. V dropped 0 bases and J dropped 2; count of bases not matched to a gene: 3. The CDR3 contains 16 residues. From germline, CDR1 is MNHEY and CDR2 SMNVEV (reference sequence). The CDR3 nucleotides are TGTGCCAGCAGTTTATCGGCGGGAGGGAACACAGATACGCAGTATTTT. The encoded protein is CASSLSAGGNTDTQYF.

The rearrangement uses TRBV9 and TRBJ1-2; possibly TRBD1 for D (6 bases). V lost 0 bases to trimming and J lost 4 bases, with 13 bases between them. Germline CDR1 reads SGDLS; CDR2 reads YYNGEE. The CDR3 totals 15 residues. CDR3 in DNA: TGTGCCAGCAGCGTAGACTTCGGACAGTCCTATGGCTACACCTTC. Its translation is CASSVDFGQSYGYTF.

This sequence joins TRBV3-1 (or the pseudogene TRBV3-2) and TRBJ1-2, with 9 bases fitting TRBD1. The V segment lost 4 bases and the J segment 2 bases; nucleotides outside the gene matches: 5. Germline CDR1 LGHDT, CDR2 YNNKEL (reference sequence). The CDR3 is 15 amino acids. The CDR3 coding sequence is TGTGCCAGCAGCCCCCGACAGGGGGGAAACTATGGCTACACCTTC. Protein sequence: CASSPRQGGNYGYTF.

This rearrangement joins TRBV6-5 to TRBJ1-3; the D is unclear. The CDR3 is 15 amino acids. Deletions cut 2 bases from V and 4 bases from J, with 12 bases between. CDR1 and CDR2 (germline): MNHEY, SVGAGI. CDR3 sequence: CASSYQTYPGNTIYF. CDR3 sequence (DNA): TGTGCCAGCAGTTACCAAACATATCCCGGAAACACCATATATTTT.

V gene TRBV28 combines with J gene TRBJ2-5, with 7 positions matching TRBD1. CDR3 length equals 14 residues. Germline V gene data show CDR1 as MDHEN and CDR2 as SYDVKM. With 6 bases clipped from V and 2 bases from J, the junction kept 6 bases outside the gene matches. CDR3 sequence reads: CASSQGQLQETQYF. The CDR3 nucleotides are TGTGCCAGCAGCCAGGGACAGCTTCAAGAGACCCAGTACTTC.

The gene calls are TRBV12-5 and TRBJ2-3, with D maybe TRBD1 (5 bases). Germline V CDR1 and CDR2: LGHNT, FRNRAP. V lost 7 bases and J lost 1, with 15 bases in between. CDR3 size: 15 residues. CDR3 coding DNA: TGTGCTAGTGCACAGGACACTCCTGGCACAGATACGCAGTATTTT. It encodes CASAQDTPGTDTQYF.

The CDR3, as DNA: TGTGCCACTAGAGGCTCTGGAAACACCATATATTTT. Its protein product is CATRGSGNTIYF. The chain is built from TRBV24-1 and TRBJ1-3, with D unresolved. CDR3 length: 12 amino acids. Germline V gene sequence: CDR1 KGHDR, CDR2 SFDVKD. V lost 10 bases and J lost 0, with 6 bases in between.

This clone was observed once. This rearrangement joins TRBV3-1 (or the pseudogene TRBV3-2) to TRBJ1-5; the D is unclear. The CDR3 loop spans 13 amino acids. The germline V gene has CDR1 LGHDT and CDR2 YNNKEL (reference sequence). The V end was cut by 0 bases, the J end by 8 bases, with 8 bases between. In DNA form, the CDR3 reads TGTGCCAGCAGCCAAGACCGGGGTGAGCCCCAGCATTTT. Protein product: CASSQDRGEPQHF.

V gene TRBV5-1 combines with J gene TRBJ2-2; 7 nucleotides align to TRBD2. Germline V gives CDR1 SGHRS, CDR2 YFSETQ. This CDR3 comprises 15 residues. V trimming: 3 bases; J trimming: 0 bases; junction bases outside the gene matches: 2. CDR3: CASSSAGANTGELFF. The CDR3 region has the DNA TGCGCCAGCAGCTCGGCGGGAGCGAACACCGGGGAGCTGTTTTTT.

The chain couples TRBV7-9 to TRBJ2-7, with 10 bases identical to TRBD2. From germline, CDR1 is SEHNR and CDR2 FQNEAQ (reference sequence). This CDR3 comprises 13 residues. V lost 4 bases to trimming and J lost 3 bases; unmatched junction nucleotides: 0. CDR3 region: CASSWTSGYEQYF. CDR3 DNA sequence: TGTGCCAGCAGCTGGACTAGCGGCTACGAGCAGTACTTC.

The V gene is TRBV2, the J gene TRBJ2-4; D unclear. The CDR3 consists of 13 residues. Germline V gives CDR1 SNHLY, CDR2 FYNNEI. V was trimmed by 8 bases and J by 0 bases, leaving 8 bases between them. The DNA for the CDR3 is TGTGCCAGCTTCAACTTAGCCAAAAACATTCAGTACTTC. This encodes CASFNLAKNIQYF.

The chain recombines TRBV3-1 (or the pseudogene TRBV3-2) with TRBJ2-5; 14 nucleotides align to TRBD2. The CDR3 is 15 amino acids. The V gene end was trimmed by 3 bases and the J gene end by 3 bases; junction bases not matched to a gene: 0. Germline loops: CDR1 LGHDT, CDR2 YNNKEL (reference sequence). CDR3 DNA: TGTGCCAGCAGCCAGGGACTAGCGGGAGAAGAGACCCAGTACTTC. It yields the protein CASSQGLAGEETQYF.

The rearrangement joins TRBV28 to TRBJ2-7, with 7 positions matching TRBD1. Per the germline V gene, CDR1 is MDHEN and CDR2 is SYDVKM. The CDR3 runs to 15 residues. V lost 6 bases to trimming and J lost 1 base; unmatched junction nucleotides: 9. CDR3: CASREETGRSYEQYF. The CDR3 bases are TGTGCCAGCAGAGAAGAGACAGGGCGGTCCTACGAGCAGTACTTC.

V and J are TRBV7-2 and TRBJ1-1; D perhaps matches TRBD1 (6 bases). From germline, CDR1 is SGHTA and CDR2 FQGNSA. This CDR3 contains 12 residues. Trimming removed 8 bases from V and 4 bases from J, with 11 bases in between. The CDR3, as DNA: TGTGCCAGCGCCGCAGGGGCCACTGAAGCTTTCTTT. This sequence encodes CASAAGATEAFF.